This entry is about one T cell receptor beta chain. The sample is drawn from a study of blood T cell repertoires in COVID-19. This table comes from immunoSEQ multiplex PCR, and its TCRdb copy is limited to in-frame clones, with some not included. The sample lists 210,000 or so clones, 85% occurring once. Germline CDR1 reads SNHLY; CDR2 reads FYNNEI. The CDR3 covers 16 residues. The trim removed 6 bases at V and 2 bases at J, leaving 13 bases unmatched. This chain connects TRBV2 to TRBJ2-7; 7 bases line up with TRBD2. This TCR came from a middle-aged man with COVID-19, enrolled during active disease. The sample comprised peripheral blood. The CDR3 sequence is CASRLSLAGATYEQYF. The DNA for the CDR3 is TGTGCCAGCAGACTTTCATTAGCGGGTGCGACCTACGAGCAGTACTTC.